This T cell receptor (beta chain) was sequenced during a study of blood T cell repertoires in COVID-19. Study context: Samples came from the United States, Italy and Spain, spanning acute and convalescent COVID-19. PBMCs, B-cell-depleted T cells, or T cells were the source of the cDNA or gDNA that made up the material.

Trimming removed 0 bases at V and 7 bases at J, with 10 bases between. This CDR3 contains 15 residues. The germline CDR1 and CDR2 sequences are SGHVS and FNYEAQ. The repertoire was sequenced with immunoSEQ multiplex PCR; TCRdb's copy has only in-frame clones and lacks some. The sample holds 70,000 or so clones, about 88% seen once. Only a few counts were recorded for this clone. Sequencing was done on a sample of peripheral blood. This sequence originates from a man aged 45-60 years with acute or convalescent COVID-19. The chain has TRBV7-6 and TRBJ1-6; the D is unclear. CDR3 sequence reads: CASSLAGYGNSPLHF. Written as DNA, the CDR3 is TGTGCCAGCAGCTTAGCGGGCTACGGCAATTCACCCCTCCACTTT.